Listed here are 28 T cell receptor beta chains from one sample, sequenced in a study of blood T cell repertoires in COVID-19. Profiled with immunoSEQ multiplex PCR; TCRdb holds only in-frame clones, not every one. The sample carries 110,000 or so clones, 75% to 85% recorded once. The sequencing sample was made of peripheral blood. These receptors all come from an older woman with acute or convalescent COVID-19.

This chain connects TRBV4-3 to TRBJ2-2, with D maybe TRBD1 (6 bases). V lost 1 base and J lost 5, with 11 bases in between. CDR3 size: 15 residues. Per the germline V gene, CDR1 is LGHNA and CDR2 is YSLEER. The CDR3 bases are TGCGCCAGCAGCCAAGTCGCAGGGGAGACCGGGGAGCTGTTTTTT. It specifies CASSQVAGETGELFF.

V and J are TRBV2 and TRBJ2-3; TRBD1 agrees at 8 bases. Germline trimming cut 6 bases from V and 0 bases from J; bases unmatched to any gene: 5. Germline V gene lookup returns CDR1 SNHLY and CDR2 FYNNEI. This CDR3 region has 15 residues. In DNA form, the CDR3 reads TGTGCCAGCAGCGGGACAGGTGAAAGCACAGATACGCAGTATTTT. This codes for CASSGTGESTDTQYF.

This chain connects TRBV14 to TRBJ2-1; no definite D call. The V and J ends lost 6 bases and 6 bases respectively, with 12 bases between them. Germline V gene sequence: CDR1 SGHDN, CDR2 FVKESK. CDR3 size: 13 residues. CDR3 DNA: TGTGCCAGCAGTATATCCCGCGGCAATGAGCAGTTCTTC. This translates into CASSISRGNEQFF.

The chain combines TRBV4-3 with TRBJ2-3, with 10 bases aligning to TRBD2. This CDR3 has 15 residues. J gave up 2 bases and V 4 bases, and 3 bases lay outside the gene matches. In germline, CDR1 is LGHNA, CDR2 YSLEER. The CDR3 nucleotides are TGCGCCAGCAGCCCCGGACTAGCGGACACAGATACGCAGTATTTT. This translates into CASSPGLADTDTQYF.

This rearrangement joins TRBV6-2 or TRBV6-3 to TRBJ2-7; perhaps TRBD1 as D (6 bases). V was trimmed by 6 bases and J by 2 bases, leaving 14 bases between them. In germline, CDR1 is MNHEY, CDR2 SVGEGT. This CDR3 is 14 amino acids long. CDR3 protein: CASSLTGSPYEQYF. CDR3 bases: TGTGCCAGCAGCCTCACAGGGTCCCCCTACGAGCAGTACTTC.

The genes are TRBV6-5 and TRBJ1-2, with D uncertain. V was cut by 0 bases and J by 5 bases, with 10 bases left in between. The germline CDR1 and CDR2 sequences are MNHEY and SVGAGI. CDR3 length equals 14 residues. CDR3 nucleotides: TGTGCCAGCAGTTACTCGAGCTCCGCTTATGGCTACACCTTC. Translating it yields CASSYSSSAYGYTF.

The chain carries TRBV6-2 or TRBV6-3 and TRBJ1-5; TRBD1 is a possible D gene (5 bases). From germline, CDR1 is MNHEY and CDR2 SVGEGT. V was trimmed by 2 bases and J by 5 bases, leaving 10 bases between them. The CDR3 has 14 amino acids. The CDR3 is CASSYGRGDQPQHF. CDR3 DNA: TGTGCCAGCAGTTACGGCCGGGGGGATCAGCCCCAGCATTTT.

This chain uses TRBV7-9 with TRBJ1-6; the D gene is possibly TRBD1 (5 bases). Germline lookup yields CDR1 SEHNR and CDR2 FQNEAQ (reference sequence). This CDR3 comprises 13 residues. V was clipped by 1 base and J by 7 bases, with 5 bases between them. The DNA of the CDR3 is TGTGCCAGCAGCTTAGAGGGGAATTCACCCCTCCACTTT. It translates to CASSLEGNSPLHF. Using reference TRBV7-9 and TRBJ1-6 for the parts outside the CDR3, the full variable domain is DTGVSQNPRHKITKRGQNVTFRCDPISEHNRLYWYRQTLGQGPEFLTYFQNEAQLEKSRLLSDRFSAERPKGSFSTLEIQRTEQGDSAMYLCASSLEGNSPLHFGNGTRLTVT.

To note about this clone: This sample includes further DNA sequences coding for the same CDR3. This chain links TRBV5-1 with TRBJ1-2, with D hard to call. The V end lost 0 bases, the J end lost 3 bases, and 6 bases lay between the germline ends. The length of the CDR3 is 13 residues. CDR1 SGHRS and CDR2 YFSETQ come from the germline V gene. CDR3 region: CASSLAGDYGYTF. The CDR3 DNA is TGCGCCAGCAGCTTGGCTGGAGACTATGGCTACACCTTC.

This sequence joins TRBV25-1 and TRBJ2-5; TRBD1 is a possible D gene (7 bases). The CDR3 is 14 amino acids. V was trimmed by 3 bases and J by 3 bases, leaving 11 bases between them. CDR1 and CDR2 from the germline V gene are MGHDK and SYGVNS. The CDR3 DNA follows: TGTGCCAGCAGTGATTTCAGGGGGGAAGAGACCCAGTACTTC. It codes for CASSDFRGEETQYF. Combining the CDR3 with reference TRBV25-1 and TRBJ2-5 gives the whole variable domain EADIYQTPRYLVIGTGKKITLECSQTMGHDKMYWYQQDPGMELHLIHYSYGVNSTEKGDLSSESTVSRIRTEHFPLTLESARPSHTSQYLCASSDFRGEETQYFGPGTRLLVL.

The chain carries TRBV9 and TRBJ2-5; a possible D gene is TRBD2 (6 bases). CDR3 size: 14 residues. Per germline, CDR1 SGDLS and CDR2 YYNGEE. Trimming stripped 1 base from V and 5 bases from J, with 12 bases between. The CDR3 loop reads CASSVTSSGETQYF. The DNA of the CDR3 is TGTGCCAGCAGCGTAACTAGCTCTGGGGAGACCCAGTACTTC.

This chain links TRBV9 with TRBJ1-3, with TRBD1 matching over 9 bases. V was clipped by 0 bases and J by 2 bases; unmatched bases: 0. The germline V gene encodes CDR1 SGDLS and CDR2 YYNGEE. CDR3 length equals 15 residues. Written as DNA, the CDR3 is TGTGCCAGCAGCGTAGGGGACAGGGCTGGAAACACCATATATTTT. Translated, it gives CASSVGDRAGNTIYF.

This sequence joins TRBV28 and TRBJ2-1; 7 bases are shared with TRBD1. CDR1 and CDR2 (germline): MDHEN, SYDVKM. The junction had 11 bases not matched to a gene; V was cut back by 4 bases and J by 8 bases. The CDR3 has 15 amino acids. The CDR3 here is CASSSRTGLLHEQFF. The CDR3 DNA is TGTGCCAGCAGTTCAAGGACAGGTCTCCTCCATGAGCAGTTCTTC.

The V call is TRBV19, the J call TRBJ2-2; D remains ambiguous. The germline CDR1 and CDR2 sequences are LNHDA and SQIVND (reference sequence). CDR3 length: 12 amino acids. Trimming pared 3 bases from V and 5 bases from J, leaving 4 bases between. Here the CDR3 reads CASSISTGELFF. The CDR3 DNA is TGTGCCAGTAGTATTAGTACCGGGGAGCTGTTTTTT.

This chain uses TRBV19 with TRBJ2-3; 8 bases are a match to TRBD2. This CDR3 comprises 15 residues. CDR1 LNHDA and CDR2 SQIVND come from the germline V gene (reference sequence). V lost 3 bases and J lost 2; bases outside the gene matches: 4. The CDR3 bases are TGTGCCAGTAGTATGGGCGGGGGGTCCACAGATACGCAGTATTTT. Its translation: CASSMGGGSTDTQYF.

This clone showed up just once. This chain connects TRBV7-3 to TRBJ1-1; TRBD1 aligns across 7 bases. V trimming: 4 bases; J trimming: 1 base; junction bases outside the gene matches: 3. This CDR3 contains 14 residues. CDR1 SGHTA and CDR2 FQGTGA come from the germline V gene. The CDR3: CASSYRGANTEAFF. The CDR3 DNA reads TGTGCCAGCAGCTACAGGGGAGCGAACACTGAAGCTTTCTTT.

This chain connects TRBV27 to TRBJ2-1, with TRBD1 matching 7 bases. With V trimmed by 4 bases and J by 8 bases, 14 bases remained unmatched. The CDR3 has 16 amino acids. CDR1 MNHEY and CDR2 SMNVEV come from the germline V gene (reference sequence). As DNA, the CDR3 is TGTGCCAGCAGTTACTCCCGGGCCACAGGGGCCCATGAGCAGTTCTTC. Amino acid sequence: CASSYSRATGAHEQFF.

In DNA form, the CDR3 reads TGTGCCAGCAGCTCGACAGATCGAGGTATCCAGTACTTC. Translation gives CASSSTDRGIQYF. The chain has TRBV7-2 and TRBJ2-5; D is possibly TRBD1 (5 bases). Germline V gene data show CDR1 as SGHTA and CDR2 as FQGNSA. The germline V and J ends were trimmed by 4 bases and 10 bases, with 16 bases remaining between them. The CDR3 covers 13 residues.

The chain couples TRBV15 to TRBJ1-6, with 7 bases fitting TRBD1. CDR1 and CDR2 from the germline V gene are LNHNV and YYDKDF (reference sequence). The CDR3 is 16 residues long. Unmatched junction bases numbered 9, after V lost 1 base and J lost 9 bases. The chain's CDR3 is CATSRVGTGDGSPLHF. In DNA form, the CDR3 reads TGTGCCACCAGCAGAGTGGGAACAGGGGATGGTTCACCCCTCCACTTT.

This rearrangement joins TRBV4-2 to TRBJ2-5; 10 bases line up with TRBD1. The V segment lost 4 bases and the J segment 0 bases; nucleotides outside the gene matches: 2. Germline V gene sequence: CDR1 LGHNA, CDR2 YNFKEQ. The CDR3 runs 15 residues. CDR3 loop: CASSRGTGDQETQYF. CDR3 DNA: TGTGCCAGCAGCCGCGGGACAGGGGACCAAGAGACCCAGTACTTC.

This chain connects TRBV11-3 to TRBJ1-1; D is unresolved. The CDR3 sequence is 15 residues long. V dropped 8 bases and J dropped 0 bases, with 16 bases sitting between them. Germline values: CDR1 SGHNT, CDR2 YENEEA. CDR3 sequence reads: CASPPTWGVNTEAFF. In nucleotides, the CDR3 is TGTGCCAGCCCCCCTACCTGGGGAGTGAACACTGAAGCTTTCTTT.

A single count supports this clone. The chain recombines TRBV9 with TRBJ1-2; 8 bases line up with TRBD1. Germline assignment: CDR1 SGDLS and CDR2 YYNGEE. V lost 2 bases and J lost 6; bases outside the gene matches: 9. The CDR3 has 15 residues. CDR3 nucleotides: TGTGCCAGCAGCGTCCGAGACAGGGGAGAGGATGGCTACACCTTC. Protein product: CASSVRDRGEDGYTF.

The rearrangement uses TRBV19 and TRBJ2-1; 8 bases match TRBD2. This CDR3 comprises 13 residues. The V gene's germline CDR1 is LNHDA and CDR2 SQIVND (reference sequence). With 5 bases clipped from V and 7 bases from J, the junction kept 4 bases outside the gene matches. The CDR3: CASSSGGANEQFF. CDR3 coding DNA: TGTGCCAGTAGTTCCGGGGGGGCGAATGAGCAGTTCTTC.

About this clone: An end of the junction differs from the germline gene, which may be a read error. The gene calls are TRBV4-3 and TRBJ2-7; D is possibly TRBD2 (7 bases). The length of the CDR3 is 15 residues. The germline CDR1 and CDR2 sequences are LGHNA and YSLEER. The DNA for the CDR3 is TGCGCCAGCAGTCAAGAGGGGGGAGGGTTCTACGAGCAGTACTTC. Translating gives CASSQEGGGFYEQYF.

The chain uses TRBV3-1 (or the pseudogene TRBV3-2) and TRBJ2-1; maybe TRBD2 (5 bases). Germline V gene sequence: CDR1 LGHDT, CDR2 YNNKEL (reference sequence). Trimming pared 1 base from V and 7 bases from J, leaving 26 bases between. The CDR3 is 19 amino acids. The CDR3 reads CASSQGSGRRFETGNEQFF. CDR3 bases: TGTGCCAGCAGCCAAGGGTCCGGTCGGCGCTTTGAAACGGGAAATGAGCAGTTCTTC.

CDR3 protein: CASSPFGRGTDTQYF. In nucleotides, the CDR3 is TGTGCCAGCTCACCATTCGGGAGAGGAACAGATACGCAGTATTTT. V gene TRBV18 combines with J gene TRBJ2-3; a possible D gene is TRBD2 (6 bases). Germline V gene data show CDR1 as KGHSH and CDR2 as LQKENI. Trimming took 2 bases from V and 3 from J, leaving 12 bases between them. The CDR3 contains 15 residues.

This clone appeared once. The CDR3 bases are TGTGCTAGTGGTGCCACAGGGGGCTTTGGAAACACCATATATTTT. Its protein product is CASGATGGFGNTIYF. J is TRBJ1-3 and V is TRBV12-5, with TRBD1 matching 9 bases. Trimming removed 5 bases from V and 3 bases from J; junction bases left unmatched: 5. Germline V lookup: CDR1 LGHNT, CDR2 FRNRAP. The CDR3 is 15 residues long.

The chain has TRBV12-3 or TRBV12-4 and TRBJ1-1; tentative D call: TRBD1 (6 bases). The CDR3 contains 13 residues. The V and J ends lost 3 bases and 2 bases respectively, with 7 bases between them. Here the CDR3 reads CASSLGANTEAFF. DNA of the CDR3: TGTGCCAGCAGTTTGGGGGCCAACACTGAAGCTTTCTTT.